Sequencing of this T cell receptor (beta chain) was carried out in a study of CD8 T cells in ankylosing spondylitis. TCRdb itself ran the 5' RACE reads through MiXCR, one entry per CDR3 protein. Here the sample spans about 240,000 distinct CDR3 sequences, 9.5% to 12% being singletons. V shed 3 bases and J shed 5 bases, with 7 bases lying between them. From germline, CDR1 is SGHRS and CDR2 YFSETQ. This CDR3 comprises 12 residues. This clonotype was counted many times. This sequence originates from a male donor with ankylosing spondylitis or in good health (not recorded which). The V and J genes are TRBV5-1 and TRBJ2-3; D is perhaps TRBD1 (6 bases). The specimen sequenced was blood, either unsorted or a sorted T cell fraction (not recorded which). This chain's CDR3 is CASSSRGDTQYF. In DNA form, the CDR3 reads TGCGCCAGCAGCTCCAGGGGAGATACGCAGTATTTT.